Shown below are 26 T cell receptor beta chains from a single sample sequenced in a study of cytomegalovirus exposure and HLA in healthy donors. The PCR made use of 60 Vbeta and 13 Jbeta primers. The assay was immunoSEQ multiplex PCR, and TCRdb's table has in-frame clones only and misses some. The data show 200,000 to 250,000 clones, roughly 68% seen once. Sequenced input: PBMCs. These receptors were taken from a man in his forties in good health and CMV-seropositive.

This chain connects TRBV5-1 to TRBJ1-1; D call uncertain. Germline V gives CDR1 SGHRS, CDR2 YFSETQ. V was shortened by 1 base and J by 0 bases, with 7 bases between the two germline ends. CDR3 size: 14 residues. CDR3 in amino acids: CASSLIRVNTEAFF. CDR3 DNA sequence: TGCGCCAGCAGCTTGATCCGAGTGAACACTGAAGCTTTCTTT.

There are a few counts of this clone. The gene calls are TRBV7-8 and TRBJ1-1, with D perhaps matching TRBD1 (6 bases). In germline, CDR1 is SGHVS, CDR2 FQNEAQ. V dropped 1 base and J dropped 1 base, with 16 bases sitting between them. The CDR3 has 17 residues. The CDR3 region has the DNA TGTGCCAGCAGCTTAGGGGGGGGCAGCCCGGCGAACACTGAAGCTTTCTTT. Its protein is CASSLGGGSPANTEAFF.

The chain carries TRBV19 and TRBJ1-6; TRBD1 aligns across 8 bases. Germline V gives CDR1 LNHDA, CDR2 SQIVND (reference sequence). V dropped 6 bases and J dropped 10; count of bases not matched to a gene: 8. The length of the CDR3 is 14 residues. The CDR3 DNA follows: TGTGCCAGTAGCCTGACAGGGGCGAGGTCACCCCTCCACTTT. Protein product: CASSLTGARSPLHF.

The J gene is TRBJ1-2, the V gene TRBV4-1; a possible D gene is TRBD1 (6 bases). V was pared by 4 bases and J by 0 bases, with 18 bases between. Per the germline V gene, CDR1 is MGHRA and CDR2 is YSYEKL. The CDR3 loop spans 17 amino acids. CDR3 in amino acids: CASSRLRTENSNYGYTF. The CDR3 DNA is TGCGCCAGCAGCCGCCTAAGGACAGAAAATTCTAACTATGGCTACACCTTC.

The chain carries TRBV5-4 and TRBJ1-1, with unresolved D. Germline values: CDR1 SGHNT, CDR2 YYREEE (reference sequence). The V end lost 0 bases, the J end lost 4 bases, and 13 bases lay between the germline ends. This CDR3 has 15 residues. Written as DNA, the CDR3 is TGTGCCAGCAGCTTGGGGGGAGGGCGGTTCACTGAAGCTTTCTTT. This encodes CASSLGGGRFTEAFF.

This chain uses TRBV27 with TRBJ2-1; 7 nucleotides align to TRBD1. Unmatched junction bases numbered 8, after V lost 3 bases and J lost 6 bases. The germline CDR1 and CDR2 sequences are MNHEY and SMNVEV (reference sequence). The CDR3 covers 15 residues. The CDR3 sequence: CASSLDRLSANEQFF. In nucleotides, the CDR3 is TGTGCCAGCAGTTTGGACAGGCTCTCCGCCAATGAGCAGTTCTTC.

CDR3 nucleotide sequence: TGTGCCAGCACTGCGGATAGCAATCAGCCCCAGCATTTT. Protein: CASTADSNQPQHF. V and J are TRBV28 and TRBJ1-5; D unclear. The germline V gene has CDR1 MDHEN and CDR2 SYDVKM. There are 13 residues in the CDR3. Deletions cut 7 bases from V and 0 bases from J, with 7 bases between. Based on the CDR3 plus reference TRBV28 and TRBJ1-5, the full variable domain is DVKVTQSSRYLVKRTGEKVFLECVQDMDHENMFWYRQDPGLGLRLIYFSYDVKMKEKGDIPEGYSVSREKKERFSLILESASTNQTSMYLCASTADSNQPQHFGDGTRLSIL.

The rearrangement links TRBV18 to TRBJ2-1, with TRBD1 identical over 9 bases. Germline V lookup: CDR1 KGHSH, CDR2 LQKENI. With 0 bases clipped from V and 7 bases from J, the junction kept 7 bases outside the gene matches. The CDR3 extends over 16 amino acids. The DNA of the CDR3 is TGTGCCAGCTCACCACCGACAGGGGGAGGTGGGAATGAGCAGTTCTTC. Translated: CASSPPTGGGGNEQFF.

Only one count was recorded for this clone. V is TRBV27 and J is TRBJ2-3, with D possibly TRBD1 on 6 matching bases. V was cut by 3 bases and J by 3 bases, with 25 bases left in between. CDR1 is MNHEY, CDR2 SMNVEV, per germline (reference sequence). CDR3 length equals 19 residues. The DNA for the CDR3 is TGTGCCAGCAGTTTGTCCCCACTTTGGACAGAAGAATCTACAGATACGCAGTATTTT. Translated: CASSLSPLWTEESTDTQYF.

Comment on this clone: A junction boundary mismatches the germline segment, possibly from a read error. The chain employs TRBV6-1 and TRBJ1-1; the match to TRBD1 covers 7 bases. CDR3 length equals 11 residues. Germline-derived CDR1 and CDR2 are MNHNS and SASEGT. CDR3 coding DNA: TGTGCCTGCAGGGGGAGGACTGAAGCTTTCTTT. Translated, it gives CACRGRTEAFF.

This sequence joins TRBV5-1 and TRBJ2-1; 7 nucleotides agree with TRBD2. The CDR3 is made up of 16 amino acids. Germline V gives CDR1 SGHRS, CDR2 YFSETQ. With 0 bases clipped from V and 2 bases from J, the junction kept 5 bases outside the gene matches. The CDR3 sequence is CASSLGTSDTYNEQFF. As DNA, the CDR3 is TGCGCCAGCAGCTTGGGCACTAGCGACACCTACAATGAGCAGTTCTTC.

The gene calls are TRBV6-6 and TRBJ2-7; 11 bases are shared with TRBD1. The CDR3 has 14 residues. CDR1 and CDR2 (germline): MNHNY, SVGAGI (reference sequence). Germline trimming cut 5 bases from V and 4 bases from J; bases unmatched to any gene: 4. CDR3 in amino acids: CASSRGQGVYEQYF. CDR3 sequence (DNA): TGTGCCAGCAGTAGGGGACAGGGGGTGTACGAGCAGTACTTC.

The chain joins TRBV19 to TRBJ1-4; the D gene is possibly TRBD1 (6 bases). CDR1 and CDR2 from the germline V gene are LNHDA and SQIVND (reference sequence). The CDR3 has 13 residues. Trimming took 3 bases from V and 8 from J, leaving 10 bases between them. The CDR3 is CASSISRGEKLFF. The CDR3 DNA follows: TGTGCCAGTAGTATTTCGAGGGGGGAAAAACTGTTTTTT. The whole variable domain, filled in from reference TRBV19 and TRBJ1-4, reads DGGITQSPKYLFRKEGQNVTLSCEQNLNHDAMYWYRQDPGQGLRLIYYSQIVNDFQKGDIAEGYSVSREKKESFPLTVTSAQKNPTAFYLCASSISRGEKLFFGSGTQLSVL.

This chain links TRBV18 with TRBJ1-1; tentatively, D is TRBD1 (5 bases). The germline gives CDR1 KGHSH, CDR2 LQKENI. Trimming removed 1 base at V and 1 base at J, with 7 bases between. CDR3 length: 14 residues. CDR3 in amino acids: CASSPQGPNTEAFF. The DNA for the CDR3 is TGTGCCAGCTCACCACAGGGGCCGAACACTGAAGCTTTCTTT.

The chain joins TRBV9 to TRBJ2-7, with D maybe TRBD2 (6 bases). Trimming removed 7 bases at V and 2 bases at J, with 10 bases between. CDR1 is SGDLS and CDR2 is YYNGEE in the germline V gene. The CDR3 spans 12 residues. CDR3 sequence (DNA): TGTGCCAGCGGTGGGGGGACCTACGAGCAGTACTTC. Translation: CASGGGTYEQYF.

Written as DNA, the CDR3 is TGTGCCAGCAGCCCGGGGGTTAGCACAGATACGCAGTATTTT. Translated, it gives CASSPGVSTDTQYF. The chain joins TRBV7-3 to TRBJ2-3, with D perhaps matching TRBD2 (6 bases). CDR1 and CDR2 (germline): SGHTA, FQGTGA. V lost 5 bases, J lost 0 bases, and 9 bases lay in between. There are 14 residues in the CDR3.

The V call is TRBV5-1, the J call TRBJ2-3, with 12 nucleotides matching TRBD2. The J segment lost 5 bases and the V segment lost 4 bases, leaving 8 bases of the junction unmatched. CDR3 length: 16 amino acids. Germline assignment: CDR1 SGHRS and CDR2 YFSETQ. Written as DNA, the CDR3 is TGCGCCAGCAGCCAAGGGACTAGCGGGTGGGGAGATACGCAGTATTTT. Its translation: CASSQGTSGWGDTQYF.

This clone was seen a single time. The V gene is TRBV11-2, the J gene TRBJ2-5; tentatively, D is TRBD2 (5 bases). Trimming shortened V by 5 bases and J by 1 base, and 14 bases separated the two germline ends. CDR1 and CDR2 (germline): SGHAT, FQNNGV. The CDR3 runs to 15 residues. The CDR3 bases are TGTGCCAGCAGCCCAGGACTGAAAACCCAAGAGACCCAGTACTTC. This gives the protein CASSPGLKTQETQYF.

This chain uses TRBV4-1 with TRBJ1-6; TRBD1 aligns across 7 bases. CDR1 and CDR2 from the germline V gene are MGHRA and YSYEKL. Trimming at V came to 3 bases and at J to 5 bases, leaving 4 bases not matched to a gene. The CDR3 has 15 amino acids. CDR3 residues: CASSHTDRDNSPLHF. The CDR3 DNA follows: TGCGCCAGCAGCCACACCGACAGGGATAATTCACCCCTCCACTTT.

The chain has TRBV6-1 and TRBJ2-7; TRBD1 matches 7 bases. V was clipped by 0 bases and J by 3 bases; unmatched bases: 8. The germline V gene has CDR1 MNHNS and CDR2 SASEGT. The CDR3 is made up of 16 amino acids. The CDR3 sequence is CASSEAWLRGLYEQYF. The CDR3 bases are TGTGCCAGCAGTGAAGCGTGGTTGAGGGGGCTCTACGAGCAGTACTTC.

There are a few counts of this clone. The chain links TRBV4-2 to TRBJ2-1; the match to TRBD2 covers 11 bases. Per germline, CDR1 LGHNA and CDR2 YNFKEQ. Germline trimming cut 0 bases from V and 8 bases from J; bases unmatched to any gene: 6. This CDR3 is built from 16 residues. The chain's CDR3 is CASSQEASGGYYEQFF. Written as DNA, the CDR3 is TGTGCCAGCAGCCAAGAGGCTAGCGGGGGGTATTATGAGCAGTTCTTC.

The chain has TRBV29-1 and TRBJ1-2; 8 bases fit TRBD1. CDR1 is SQVTM and CDR2 is ANQGSEA in the germline V gene. The CDR3 length is 13 residues. V trimming: 4 bases; J trimming: 5 bases; junction bases outside the gene matches: 6. The DNA for the CDR3 is TGCAGCGTTGTGGACAGGGCCAAGTATGGCTACACCTTC. Translation gives CSVVDRAKYGYTF. Full variable domain (outside the CDR3, taken from reference TRBV29-1 and TRBJ1-2): SAVISQKPSRDICQRGTSLTIQCQVDSQVTMMFWYRQQPGQSLTLIATANQGSEATYESGFVIDKFPISRPNLTFSTLTVSNMSPEDSSIYLCSVVDRAKYGYTFGSGTRLTVV.

V is TRBV11-2 and J is TRBJ1-5, with TRBD1 identical over 7 bases. This CDR3 has 16 residues. Germline assignment: CDR1 SGHAT and CDR2 FQNNGV. The V segment lost 3 bases and the J segment 0 bases; nucleotides outside the gene matches: 5. CDR3 in amino acids: CASSFGDRHSNQPQHF. The CDR3 nucleotides are TGTGCCAGCAGCTTCGGGGACAGACATAGCAATCAGCCCCAGCATTTT.

As DNA, the CDR3 is TGTGCCAGCAGCCAAGGAGGGGGCTACAATGAGCAGTTCTTC. Protein product: CASSQGGGYNEQFF. The V gene is TRBV4-2, the J gene TRBJ2-1; possibly TRBD1 for D (6 bases). Looked up from germline, CDR1 is LGHNA and CDR2 is YNFKEQ. The CDR3 has 14 residues. V was cut by 1 base and J by 3 bases, with 7 bases left in between.

V is TRBV5-1 and J is TRBJ1-1; 11 nucleotides align to TRBD1. J gave up 3 bases and V 4 bases, and 5 bases lay outside the gene matches. The CDR3 extends over 15 amino acids. From germline, CDR1 is SGHRS and CDR2 YFSETQ. CDR3 amino acids: CASSLRTGGYTEAFF. CDR3 DNA sequence: TGCGCCAGCAGCCTCCGGACAGGGGGCTACACTGAAGCTTTCTTT.

This CDR3 reads CASSESGRGTTEAFF. Written as DNA, the CDR3 is TGTGCCAGCAGTGAGTCCGGTCGCGGGACCACTGAAGCTTTCTTT. This chain links TRBV6-1 with TRBJ1-1; D perhaps matches TRBD1 (5 bases). Looked up from germline, CDR1 is MNHNS and CDR2 is SASEGT. Trimming removed 3 bases at V and 4 bases at J, with 15 bases between. The CDR3 is 15 residues long.